This T cell receptor (beta chain) was recorded in a study of identical twins. There were only healthy Caucasians among the donors. This clonotype was seen at least ten times. The CDR3 has 15 amino acids. Per the germline V gene, CDR1 is SGHTA and CDR2 is FQGNSA. With 1 base removed from V and 3 bases from J, the gap between germline ends came to 10 bases. A universal primer site was added by template switching, and unique molecular identifiers were carried by the cDNA. Using its own MiXCR run on the 5' RACE reads, TCRdb lists one record per CDR3 protein. This table holds approximately 670,000 distinct CDR3 sequences, roughly 6% found once.

What was sequenced was naive T cells sorted from blood. The V gene is TRBV7-2, the J gene TRBJ1-5; D gene ambiguous. The TCR comes from a man between 18 and 29 years old in good health. This CDR3 is CASSLGRQANQPQHF. Here the CDR3 DNA reads TGTGCCAGCAGCTTAGGTCGCCAGGCCAATCAGCCCCAGCATTTT. Combining the CDR3 with reference TRBV7-2 and TRBJ1-5 gives the whole variable domain GAGVSQSPSNKVTEKGKDVELRCDPISGHTALYWYRQSLGQGLEFLIYFQGNSAPDKSGLPSDRFSAERTGGSVSTLTIQRTQQEDSAVYLCASSLGRQANQPQHFGDGTRLSIL.